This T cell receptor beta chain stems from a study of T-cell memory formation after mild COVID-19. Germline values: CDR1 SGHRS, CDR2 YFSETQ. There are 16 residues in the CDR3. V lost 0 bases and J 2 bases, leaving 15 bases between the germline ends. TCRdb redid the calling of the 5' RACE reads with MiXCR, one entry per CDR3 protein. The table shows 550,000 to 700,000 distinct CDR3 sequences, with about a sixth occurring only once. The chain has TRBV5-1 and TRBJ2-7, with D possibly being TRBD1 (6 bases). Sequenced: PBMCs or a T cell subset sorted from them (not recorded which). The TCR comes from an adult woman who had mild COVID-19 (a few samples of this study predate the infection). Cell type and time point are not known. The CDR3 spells CASSLVSGARAYEQYF. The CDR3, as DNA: TGCGCCAGCAGCTTGGTGTCAGGGGCCCGTGCCTACGAGCAGTACTTC.